The 5 T cell receptor beta chains below were found in one sample sequenced in a study of blood T cells in healthy people across ages. A second roughly 7 to 11 cycle PCR used barcoded and J-beta primers. TCRdb used MiXCR to reprocess the 5' RACE reads, holding one entry per CDR3 protein. The sample holds 1.5 million to 2 million distinct CDR3 sequences, 30% to 40% seen once. Sequencing was done on a sample of blood. Receptor source: a woman between 25 and 40 years old in good health.

This clonotype occurred many times. This rearrangement joins TRBV20-1 to TRBJ2-7, with TRBD1 identical over 7 bases. CDR1 is DFQATT, CDR2 SNEGSKA, per germline (reference sequence). CDR3 length equals 13 residues. The J segment lost 3 bases and the V segment lost 4 bases, leaving 6 bases of the junction unmatched. CDR3 nucleotides: TGCAGTGCTACCCGGGACAGAGTCTACGAGCAGTACTTC. Protein: CSATRDRVYEQYF.

This clonotype was seen repeatedly, ten times or more. V usage is TRBV28 and J usage is TRBJ2-7; no clear D. This CDR3 is built from 15 residues. Trimming shortened V by 5 bases and J by 1 base, and 15 bases separated the two germline ends. Germline CDR1 and CDR2: MDHEN and SYDVKM. The CDR3 DNA follows: TGTGCCAGCAGTGGAGACACAACACCTTCCTACGAGCAGTACTTC. It translates to CASSGDTTPSYEQYF.

Of note for this clonotype: A single base separates this from a much larger clone, so it may be a read error. The chain combines TRBV20-1 with TRBJ2-5, with D tentatively TRBD1 or TRBD2 (5 bases each). The length of the CDR3 is 12 residues. V was cut by 3 bases and J by 5 bases, with 10 bases left in between. Germline V gives CDR1 DFQATT, CDR2 SNEGSKA (reference sequence). As DNA, the CDR3 is TGCAGTGCTAGCGGGACGGGGGAGACCCAGTACTTC. Protein product: CSASGTGETQYF.

Notes on this clonotype: This may be a read error, as it is one base from a much larger clone. V and J are TRBV7-9 and TRBJ2-7, with 9 bases identical to TRBD1. Germline assignment: CDR1 SEHNR and CDR2 FQNEAQ (reference sequence). This CDR3 region has 15 residues. CDR3: CASGLKGTGNAEQYF. The DNA of the CDR3 is TGTGCCAGCGGCTTAAAAGGGACAGGGAATGCCGAGCAGTACTTC.

This clonotype was counted between two and nine times. The chain couples TRBV7-9 to TRBJ1-2, with no clear D. The CDR3 consists of 13 residues. The V gene's germline CDR1 is SEHNR and CDR2 FQNEAQ (reference sequence). V was pared by 6 bases and J by 0 bases, with 8 bases between. The CDR3 here is CASRGSTNYGYTF. As DNA, the CDR3 is TGTGCCAGCAGGGGGTCGACTAACTATGGCTACACCTTC.